This TCR beta chain originates from a study of blood T cells in healthy people across ages. Study-level points and caveats: Strong correlation existed between TCR beta diversity and naive T cell percentage.

V gave up 6 bases and J gave up 3 bases, with 19 bases separating them. This CDR3 is 16 amino acids long. The germline V gene has CDR1 SGHAT and CDR2 FQNNGV. Alongside a J-beta primer mix, a sample-barcoded 5' primer served in a second PCR lasting roughly 6 to 11 cycles. TCRdb recomputed calls from the 5' RACE reads with MiXCR, one row per CDR3 protein. This table holds 750,000 or so distinct CDR3 sequences, 25% found once. For this clonotype: Its antigen is unknown.

This same sample was also part of a study on T cells of mothers and their children. That source notes: Using approximately 1.5 ug per 15 ul, all extracted RNA underwent cDNA synthesis. For each mother, over 10 million TCR beta CDR3 reads were obtained, and for each child, some 3 million. Among related mother-child pairs, overlap was slightly higher than in unrelated pairs, though not significantly.

The sample taken for sequencing was blood. The TCR comes from a boy between 10 and 17 years old in good health. The V gene is TRBV11-2, the J gene TRBJ2-3; a weak D match, TRBD2 (5 bases). The CDR3 here is CASSVSGVADTDTQYF. Written as DNA, the CDR3 is TGTGCCAGCAGTGTTTCCGGGGTGGCGGATACAGATACGCAGTATTTT.